This paragraph reports one TCR beta chain. The antigen remains unidentified. Patients with autoimmune history or systemic immunosuppression were excluded. Sequencing was performed with immunoSEQ multiplex PCR; in TCRdb, only in-frame clones are kept and a portion is missing. This sample yields tens of thousands of clones, of which around 80% are seen a single time; under 7% belongs to the top ten. CDR1 is KGHSH, CDR2 LQKENI, per germline. The V segment lost 0 bases and the J segment 7 bases; nucleotides outside the gene matches: 11. There are 17 residues in the CDR3. The sample is drawn from a study of OX40 agonist ivuxolimab in advanced cancers. Study overall: Patients with prior anti-PD-1, anti-PD-L1 or anti-CTLA-4 therapy were eligible; approximately 40% had some. Points from the study as a whole: On average, CD8+ T cells had more expanded clones than CD4+. In the 0.1-3.0 mg/kg groups, partial responders showed among the lowest expansion.

The sequenced sample was CD4+ or CD8+ T cells sorted from blood, obtained in a trial of the OX40 agonist ivuxolimab. The clonotype was recovered from an adult with an advanced solid tumor such as melanoma, head and neck, liver or kidney cancer. This rearrangement joins TRBV18 to TRBJ2-7, with 11 bases identical to TRBD1. The CDR3 sequence: CASSPPIRGQGAREQYF. In nucleotides, the CDR3 is TGTGCCAGCTCACCACCGATAAGAGGACAGGGGGCGCGAGAGCAGTACTTC.